A single sample is the source of the 32 T cell receptor beta chains below, sequenced in a study of T cells in Graves' hyperthyroidism and ophthalmopathy. RNA transcripts yielded amplified TCR beta CDR3 regions. First-round RT-PCR of the TCR CDR3 relied on the HTBI primer set. TCRdb processed the multiplex PCR reads anew with MiXCR; each CDR3 protein has one entry. The sample lists 300,000 to 450,000 distinct CDR3 sequences; about 14% were seen once. Sequencing was done on a sample of blood. These receptors all come from a woman younger than 45 with Graves' ophthalmopathy.

This clonotype was counted many times. This chain connects TRBV6-2 or TRBV6-3 to TRBJ2-7; 9 bases are a match to TRBD2. The CDR3 runs to 14 residues. Looked up from germline, CDR1 is MNHEY and CDR2 is SVGEGT. V lost 8 bases to trimming and J lost 5 bases; unmatched junction nucleotides: 10. The CDR3 DNA reads TGTGCCAGCGGAAACCCGGGACTAGCCCACGAGCAGTACTTC. Its translation is CASGNPGLAHEQYF.

This chain's CDR3 is CASSLVRTENTEAFF. For the CDR3, the DNA is TGTGCCAGCAGCTTAGTCCGGACCGAGAACACTGAAGCTTTCTTT. The rearrangement joins TRBV7-8 to TRBJ1-1; the D is unclear. V lost 1 base and J lost 1, with 10 bases in between. This CDR3 has 15 residues. CDR1 and CDR2 (germline): SGHVS, FQNEAQ.

This clonotype was seen ten or more times. This chain links TRBV3-1 with TRBJ1-2; D not resolved. This CDR3 is built from 15 residues. Germline-derived CDR1 and CDR2 are LGHDT and YNNKEL (reference sequence). The V and J ends lost 0 bases and 2 bases respectively, with 10 bases between them. CDR3 residues: CASSQDDGRNYGYTF. In nucleotides, the CDR3 is TGTGCCAGCAGCCAAGATGACGGGAGAAACTATGGCTACACCTTC.

The sample holds many counts of this clonotype. The V gene is TRBV18, the J gene TRBJ2-3, with 7 bases aligning to TRBD2. Trimming removed 4 bases from V and 6 bases from J; junction bases left unmatched: 4. There are 13 residues in the CDR3. Germline V CDR1 and CDR2: KGHSH, LQKENI. The CDR3 DNA is TGTGCCAGCTCACTCAAACTAGCGGATACGCAGTATTTT. It codes for CASSLKLADTQYF.

This clonotype turned up a few times. The rearrangement joins TRBV6-1 to TRBJ1-6; TRBD1 might be the D (5 bases). The CDR3 consists of 17 residues. The V gene lost 5 bases and the J gene lost 6 bases, with 20 bases spanning the gap. Germline lookup yields CDR1 MNHNS and CDR2 SASEGT. In DNA form, the CDR3 reads TGTGCCAGCAGTATCCCGAGGGACGGAAGAATTAATTCACCCCTCCACTTT. Translated: CASSIPRDGRINSPLHF.

The table lists this clonotype with a few counts. The rearrangement uses TRBV30 and TRBJ2-2, with TRBD1 as a possible D gene (5 bases). Between the trimmed V and J ends, which lost 4 bases and 1 base, there was a span of 13 bases. Germline V lookup: CDR1 GTSNPN, CDR2 SVGIG (reference sequence). CDR3 size: 15 residues. Here the CDR3 reads CAWTDWGLNTGELFF. CDR3 nucleotide sequence: TGTGCCTGGACAGATTGGGGCCTGAACACCGGGGAGCTGTTTTTT.

This clonotype was recorded many times. J is TRBJ1-5 and V is TRBV7-2, with 9 bases matching TRBD1. This CDR3 region has 15 residues. Germline V gene lookup returns CDR1 SGHTA and CDR2 FQGNSA. Losses at the gene ends were 1 base for V and 4 bases for J; bases not matched to a gene: 2. The CDR3 spells CASSLGDRVNQPQHF. CDR3 DNA: TGTGCCAGCAGCTTAGGGGACAGGGTGAATCAGCCCCAGCATTTT.

V is TRBV25-1 and J is TRBJ2-3; TRBD1 might be the D (6 bases). Germline V CDR1 and CDR2: MGHDK, SYGVNS. The CDR3 totals 14 residues. Trimming took 5 bases from V and 2 from J, leaving 11 bases between them. The CDR3 loop reads CASSPQGFTDTQYF. The DNA for the CDR3 is TGTGCCAGCAGTCCCCAGGGGTTCACAGATACGCAGTATTTT.

This clonotype came up many times. The rearrangement links TRBV12-3 or TRBV12-4 to TRBJ2-5, with D perhaps TRBD1 (5 bases). The CDR3 is made up of 12 amino acids. The V end was cut by 6 bases, the J end by 1 base, with 6 bases between. The CDR3 DNA follows: TGTGCCAGCAGCCAGGGCCAAGAGACCCAGTACTTC. Translated: CASSQGQETQYF.

This clonotype was picked up many times. The chain recombines TRBV20-1 with TRBJ2-6; 9 nucleotides agree with TRBD1. After removal of 6 bases from V and 4 bases from J, the junction contained 19 bases not matched to a gene. Germline V gene lookup returns CDR1 DFQATT and CDR2 SNEGSKA (reference sequence). This CDR3 region has 19 residues. The CDR3 DNA follows: TGCAGTGCGGACACCGTCGGGGACAGGGATAGTTCGGGGGCCAACGTCCTGACTTTC. Its translation is CSADTVGDRDSSGANVLTF.

This clonotype was counted at least ten times. In DNA, the CDR3 is TGTGCCAGCAGTCACTTGGACAGGGTGGGCACTGAAGCTTTCTTT. This translates into CASSHLDRVGTEAFF. The chain recombines TRBV6-1 with TRBJ1-1; TRBD1 matches 8 bases. The ends lost 5 bases at V and 4 bases at J; junction bases unmatched: 9. The CDR3 spans 15 residues. Germline V gene lookup returns CDR1 MNHNS and CDR2 SASEGT.

Ten or more counts support this clonotype. The genes are TRBV28 and TRBJ2-7, with D unclear. Trimming cost V 2 bases and J 6 bases, with 14 bases left between them. CDR1 MDHEN and CDR2 SYDVKM come from the germline V gene. The length of the CDR3 is 14 residues. CDR3 protein: CASSLDGHLSEQYF. CDR3 nucleotide sequence: TGTGCCAGCAGTTTAGACGGCCACTTGAGCGAGCAGTACTTC.

This clonotype was seen a handful of times. The rearrangement joins TRBV19 to TRBJ2-1; D remains unclear. Germline V lookup: CDR1 LNHDA, CDR2 SQIVND (reference sequence). The germline V and J ends were trimmed by 3 bases and 5 bases, with 5 bases remaining between them. This CDR3 is built from 12 residues. CDR3 region: CASSMTNNEQFF. The CDR3 DNA sequence: TGTGCCAGTAGTATGACCAACAATGAGCAGTTCTTC.

In its sample, this clonotype was seen many times. V and J are TRBV20-1 and TRBJ2-5, with 7 bases matching TRBD1. V shed 1 base and J 3 bases; nucleotides not matched to a gene: 8. The CDR3 length is 15 residues. Per the germline V gene, CDR1 is DFQATT and CDR2 is SNEGSKA (reference sequence). CDR3 loop: CSARVRGQPKETQYF. DNA for the CDR3: TGCAGTGCTAGAGTCCGGGGACAGCCTAAAGAGACCCAGTACTTC.

This clonotype was picked up many times. The chain joins TRBV12-3 or TRBV12-4 to TRBJ2-1, with a weak D call TRBD1 (7 bases). V was clipped by 6 bases and J by 0 bases, with 12 bases between them. This CDR3 is built from 15 residues. CDR3: CASRRDRLSYNEQFF. In DNA, the CDR3 is TGTGCCAGCAGGCGGGACAGACTCTCCTACAATGAGCAGTTCTTC.

The rearrangement joins TRBV7-2 to TRBJ2-2; TRBD2 matches at 12 bases. J was trimmed by 2 bases and V by 3 bases; bases with no gene match: 7. Germline V gene sequence: CDR1 SGHTA, CDR2 FQGNSA. The CDR3 covers 18 residues. The DNA of the CDR3 is TGTGCCAGCAGCTTCCTAGCGGGGGGGTTCATTAACACCGGGGAGCTGTTTTTT. It yields the protein CASSFLAGGFINTGELFF.

This clonotype was seen at least ten times. The chain has TRBV6-5 and TRBJ1-2; 7 nucleotides align to TRBD1. This CDR3 has 17 residues. Per the germline V gene, CDR1 is MNHEY and CDR2 is SVGAGI. V gave up 3 bases and J gave up 7 bases; unmatched junction bases: 17. Written as DNA, the CDR3 is TGTGCCAGCAGTTATAGTATACAGGGACAGTGGCTCTTTGGCTACACCTTC. Translation gives CASSYSIQGQWLFGYTF.

This clonotype was observed at least ten times. The V and J genes are TRBV20-1 and TRBJ2-1; 14 nucleotides match TRBD2. Unmatched junction bases numbered 11, after V lost 8 bases and J lost 5 bases. Germline V CDR1 and CDR2: DFQATT, SNEGSKA (reference sequence). The CDR3 contains 16 residues. The CDR3 nucleotides read TGCAGTCTCCGACTAGCGGGGGGGCGGGGCAACAATGAGCAGTTCTTC. Amino acid sequence: CSLRLAGGRGNNEQFF.

This clonotype was counted ten times or more. The chain has TRBV27 and TRBJ2-5; either TRBD1 or TRBD2 may fit D (5 bases each). Trimming removed 5 bases from V and 1 base from J, with 8 bases in between. Per the germline V gene, CDR1 is MNHEY and CDR2 is SMNVEV (reference sequence). The CDR3 loop spans 13 amino acids. DNA for the CDR3: TGTGCCAGCAGTCGGGACGGCCAAGAGACCCAGTACTTC. Residues: CASSRDGQETQYF.

The sample holds many counts of this clonotype. J is TRBJ2-2 and V is TRBV20-1; 9 bases align to TRBD1. J was trimmed by 3 bases and V by 3 bases; bases with no gene match: 5. CDR3 length: 15 residues. Per the germline V gene, CDR1 is DFQATT and CDR2 is SNEGSKA (reference sequence). CDR3 in DNA: TGCAGTGCTAGTAAACAGGGGGCTGACACCGGGGAGCTGTTTTTT. Translated, it gives CSASKQGADTGELFF.

This clonotype was counted at least ten times. The chain recombines TRBV2 with TRBJ2-6; TRBD2 is a possible D gene (5 bases). V dropped 7 bases and J dropped 0 bases, with 13 bases sitting between them. Germline CDR1 reads SNHLY; CDR2 reads FYNNEI. This CDR3 comprises 16 residues. CDR3 in amino acids: CASTPRRASGANVLTF. The CDR3 DNA follows: TGTGCCAGCACCCCAAGGCGGGCCTCTGGGGCCAACGTCCTGACTTTC.

This clonotype was seen many times. V and J are TRBV20-1 and TRBJ1-2; 7 bases are a match to TRBD1. Germline assignment: CDR1 DFQATT and CDR2 SNEGSKA (reference sequence). The J segment lost 7 bases and the V segment lost 3 bases, leaving 8 bases of the junction unmatched. This CDR3 region has 13 residues. The CDR3 nucleotides read TGCAGTGCTAGCGCATCGGACAGGCCTGGCTACACCTTC. Its protein product is CSASASDRPGYTF.

This clonotype has at least ten counts. The chain uses TRBV20-1 and TRBJ1-2; D is undetermined. Germline V gives CDR1 DFQATT, CDR2 SNEGSKA (reference sequence). Trimming removed 0 bases from V and 3 bases from J, with 5 bases in between. CDR3 size: 12 residues. The CDR3, as DNA: TGCAGTGCTAGAGATCTACACTATGGCTACACCTTC. It yields the protein CSARDLHYGYTF.

This clonotype was seen many times. The chain carries TRBV28 and TRBJ1-3; TRBD1 matches 8 bases. The CDR3 spans 16 residues. The J segment lost 6 bases and the V segment lost 6 bases, leaving 13 bases of the junction unmatched. Germline lookup yields CDR1 MDHEN and CDR2 SYDVKM. Here the CDR3 DNA reads TGTGCCAGCAGGAAATCACCCAGGGGGCGCGAAAACACCATATATTTT. It specifies CASRKSPRGRENTIYF.

V gene TRBV12-3 or TRBV12-4 combines with J gene TRBJ2-2; no definite D call. Between the trimmed V and J ends, which lost 6 bases and 1 base, there was a span of 9 bases. The CDR3 consists of 14 residues. The CDR3 region has the DNA TGTGCCAGCAGACTTAGAGGGAACACCGGGGAGCTGTTTTTT. Protein: CASRLRGNTGELFF.

The sample holds one count of this clonotype. This chain uses TRBV6-9 with TRBJ2-5; possible D gene TRBD2, 5 bases. The CDR3 has 16 residues. Trimming pared 3 bases from V and 2 bases from J, leaving 16 bases between. Germline V gene sequence: CDR1 MNHGY, CDR2 SVAAGI. The CDR3 spells CASSYVAGELQETQYF. The CDR3 DNA reads as TGTGCCAGCAGTTACGTCGCCGGGGAGCTACAAGAGACCCAGTACTTC.

This clonotype was detected many times. This chain links TRBV12-3 or TRBV12-4 with TRBJ2-3; D remains unclear. The CDR3 consists of 14 residues. The germline V and J ends were trimmed by 7 bases and 4 bases, with 15 bases remaining between them. CDR3 nucleotides: TGTGCCAGCACCTCTCCCCCGGCGGCAGATACGCAGTATTTT. This codes for CASTSPPAADTQYF.

This clonotype was observed at least ten times. V gene TRBV6-1 combines with J gene TRBJ1-5; tentative D call: TRBD1 (5 bases). The V gene lost 8 bases and the J gene lost 6 bases, with 17 bases spanning the gap. Germline V gene lookup returns CDR1 MNHNS and CDR2 SASEGT. This CDR3 has 14 residues. The CDR3 DNA reads as TGTGCCAGCGTGGGCAGGGAATCCGGTCAGCCCCAGCATTTT. Translation: CASVGRESGQPQHF.

This clonotype appeared many times. The CDR3, as DNA: TGTGCCAGCAGGGAAGGCCGAAGGAATAACTATGGCTACACCTTC. Its protein product is CASREGRRNNYGYTF. The V call is TRBV28, the J call TRBJ1-2; D is uncertain. Between the trimmed V and J ends, which lost 6 bases and 1 base, there was a span of 15 bases. This CDR3 contains 15 residues. In germline, CDR1 is MDHEN, CDR2 SYDVKM.

This clonotype has a handful of counts. This chain links TRBV29-1 with TRBJ2-7, with D tentatively TRBD1 (6 bases). The CDR3 is made up of 12 amino acids. Looked up from germline, CDR1 is SQVTM and CDR2 is ANQGSEA. V gave up 7 bases and J gave up 0 bases, with 10 bases separating them. CDR3: CSAQGSSYEQYF. The CDR3 bases are TGCAGCGCCCAGGGGAGCTCCTACGAGCAGTACTTC.

The chain recombines TRBV12-3 or TRBV12-4 with TRBJ2-3, with a tentative D call TRBD2 (7 bases). This CDR3 is 17 amino acids long. Between the trimmed V and J ends, which lost 2 bases and 0 bases, there was a span of 15 bases. This CDR3 reads CASSLSTGGWSTDTQYF. In DNA form, the CDR3 reads TGTGCCAGCAGTTTAAGTACGGGGGGCTGGAGCACAGATACGCAGTATTTT.

This clonotype appeared once. CDR3 bases: TGTGCCACCAGTGACAGGGCCGGCTGGCAGTTCTTC. Its translation: CATSDRAGWQFF. The chain is built from TRBV24-1 and TRBJ2-1; D might be TRBD1 (5 bases). Trimming removed 4 bases at V and 12 bases at J, with 12 bases between. CDR3 length: 12 residues. Germline CDR1 KGHDR, CDR2 SFDVKD.